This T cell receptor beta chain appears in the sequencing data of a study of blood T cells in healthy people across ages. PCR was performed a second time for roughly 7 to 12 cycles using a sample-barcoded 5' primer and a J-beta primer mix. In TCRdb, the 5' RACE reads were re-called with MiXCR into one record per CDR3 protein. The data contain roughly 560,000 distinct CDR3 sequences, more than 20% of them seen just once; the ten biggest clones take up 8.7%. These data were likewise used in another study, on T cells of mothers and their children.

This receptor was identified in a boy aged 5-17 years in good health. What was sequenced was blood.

CDR3 sequence: CASRDVNDYEQYF. CDR3 bases: TGTGCCAGCAGGGACGTCAACGACTACGAGCAGTACTTC. The genes are TRBV28 and TRBJ2-7; D unresolved. V lost 6 bases, J lost 3 bases, and 12 bases lay in between. CDR1 is MDHEN, CDR2 SYDVKM, per germline. The CDR3 is 13 residues long.